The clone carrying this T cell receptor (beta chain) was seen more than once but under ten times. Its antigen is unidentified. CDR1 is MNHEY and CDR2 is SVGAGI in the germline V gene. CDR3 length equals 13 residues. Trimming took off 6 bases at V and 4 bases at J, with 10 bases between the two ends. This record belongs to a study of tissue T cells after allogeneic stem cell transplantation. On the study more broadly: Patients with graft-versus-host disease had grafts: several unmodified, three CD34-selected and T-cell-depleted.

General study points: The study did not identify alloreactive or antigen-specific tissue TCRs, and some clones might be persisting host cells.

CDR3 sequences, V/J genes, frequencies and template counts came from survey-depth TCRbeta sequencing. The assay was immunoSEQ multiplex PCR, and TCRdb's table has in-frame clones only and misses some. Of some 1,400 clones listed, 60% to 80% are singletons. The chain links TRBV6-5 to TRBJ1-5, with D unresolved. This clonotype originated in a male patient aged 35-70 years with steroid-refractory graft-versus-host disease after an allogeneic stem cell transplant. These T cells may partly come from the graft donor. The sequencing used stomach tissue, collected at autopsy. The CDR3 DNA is TGTGCCAGCAGGTCAACCCAGAATCAGCCCCAGCATTTT. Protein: CASRSTQNQPQHF.